A selection of T cell receptor beta chains follows, all from one sample in a study of control samples from healthy donors and cancer patients. The repertoire was sequenced with immunoSEQ multiplex PCR; TCRdb's copy has only in-frame clones and lacks some. This table holds about 120,000 clones, 87% found once. The sequencing input was blood. The receptors originated from a man aged 18 to 29 in good health. CDR3s include the opening cysteine and the closing phenylalanine or tryptophan. The D gene is left open where the match is weak. Clone size is stated in some rows and not others, as once, few, many or a class when expanded.

d_call	clone_size	v_call	j_call	cdr3_nt	cdr3_aa
TRBD2	NA	TRBV19	TRBJ2-4	TGTGCCAGTAGTACCGTAACTAGCGGGAGGCCGCTTAACCTAGCCAAAAACATTCAGTACTTC	CASSTVTSGRPLNLAKNIQYF
NA	once	TRBV5-1	TRBJ1-2	TGCGCCAGCAGAACCGGGCCCACGGGGGGGAGCTATGGCTACACCTTC	CASRTGPTGGSYGYTF
TRBD1	NA	TRBV29-1	TRBJ1-1	TGCAGCGTGATGAACAGGGGTAACACTGAAGCTTTCTTT	CSVMNRGNTEAFF
NA	NA	TRBV11-2	TRBJ2-3	TGTGCCAGCAGCCTGCCGGACTACACAGATACGCAGTATTTT	CASSLPDYTDTQYF
TRBD2	NA	TRBV7-9	TRBJ2-2	TGTGCCAGCAGTCCGGGGGGGAACACCGGGGAGCTGTTTTTT	CASSPGGNTGELFF
NA	few	TRBV2	TRBJ1-5	TGTGCCAGCAGTGGACTTTCAGGGCATCAGCCCCAGCATTTT	CASSGLSGHQPQHF
NA	NA	TRBV6-6	TRBJ1-5	TGTGCCAGCAGGAACATATGGGGCGATTTTCAGCCCCAGCATTTT	CASRNIWGDFQPQHF
NA	once	TRBV11-2	TRBJ1-2	TGTGCCAGCAGCCGCGACAGTCTGGACTATGGCTACACCTTC	CASSRDSLDYGYTF
NA	NA	TRBV18	TRBJ2-3	TGTGCCAGCTCACCTCTTCTCTCAGATACGCAGTATTTT	CASSPLLSDTQYF
TRBD2	NA	TRBV30	TRBJ2-1	TGTGCCTGGAGTTCCAGCGGGAGGCCCAAACAGTTCTTC	CAWSSSGRPKQFF
NA	few	TRBV3-1/TRBV3-2	TRBJ2-7	TGTGCCAGCAGCCAAGTTGGGATTTCCTACGAGCAGTACTTC	CASSQVGISYEQYF
NA	NA	TRBV10-3	TRBJ1-4	TGTGCCATCAGTGACTCGCAGGGGAGAGAAAAACTGTTTTTT	CAISDSQGREKLFF
NA	NA	TRBV29-1	TRBJ2-3	TGCAGCGTCAACCACCGACAGGCTGTCACAGATACGCAGTATTTT	CSVNHRQAVTDTQYF
NA	NA	TRBV3-1/TRBV3-2	TRBJ1-1	TGTGCCAGCAGCCAAGAAGCCAGGGGAATGCTGAACACTGAAGCTTTCTTT	CASSQEARGMLNTEAFF
NA	NA	TRBV24-1	TRBJ2-1	TGTGCCACCAGTGACAGCAGCCGAAGGGAGTTCTTC	CATSDSSRREFF
TRBD1	NA	TRBV6-5	TRBJ2-7	TGTGCCAGCAGGGGGATGGCAGGGGGCCCCTGGTACTTC	CASRGMAGGPWYF
TRBD1	NA	TRBV7-2	TRBJ1-4	TGTGCCAGCAGCGCCCATGACAGGGGATCAGGGGAAAAACTGTTTTTT	CASSAHDRGSGEKLFF
NA	NA	TRBV3-1/TRBV3-2	TRBJ1-4	TGTGCCAGCAGTCCCCGGCCAATATCTGGCAATGAAAAACTGTTTTTT	CASSPRPISGNEKLFF
TRBD1	NA	TRBV7-9	TRBJ1-5	TGTGCCAGCAGCCGTACAGGGGAAAATCAGCCCCAGCATTTT	CASSRTGENQPQHF
TRBD1	NA	TRBV28	TRBJ1-6	TGTGCCAGCACAAGACCTAGGACAGGGAACTCACCCCTCCACTTT	CASTRPRTGNSPLHF
TRBD2	NA	TRBV3-1/TRBV3-2	TRBJ2-1	TGTGCCAGCAGCCAAGAACCGGGACTAGCGGGGAGCAATGAGCAGTTCTTC	CASSQEPGLAGSNEQFF
NA	NA	TRBV11-1	TRBJ2-5	TGTGCCAGCAGCTTGGCTAGCGACCGCCTGAAAGAGACCCAGTACTTC	CASSLASDRLKETQYF
NA	NA	TRBV13	TRBJ2-7	TGTGCCAGCAGCTTGTCTACGGGGAACCTTTACGAGCAGTACTTC	CASSLSTGNLYEQYF
TRBD1	NA	TRBV29-1	TRBJ2-3	TGCAGCTTCCGGACAGGGGGCTCTTATACGCAGTATTTT	CSFRTGGSYTQYF
NA	NA	TRBV27	TRBJ2-7	TGTGCCAGCAGTTGGCCCGGGCTCGTTCTTTCGGAGCAGTACTTC	CASSWPGLVLSEQYF
TRBD2	NA	TRBV7-8	TRBJ2-1	TGTGCCAGCAGCCCCATTGGAGTAGCGGGACGGTCCAATGAGCAGTTCTTC	CASSPIGVAGRSNEQFF
TRBD1	NA	TRBV11-2	TRBJ1-5	TGTGCCAGCAGCTTAGGGGACAGGGCCAAGAATCAGCCCCAGCATTTT	CASSLGDRAKNQPQHF
TRBD1	NA	TRBV11-2	TRBJ1-1	TGTGCCAGCAGTTACTTTACAGGGGAGACTGAAGCTTTCTTT	CASSYFTGETEAFF
TRBD1	NA	TRBV27	TRBJ1-6	TGTGCCAGCAGCTCCCGGGAGGGGGCTAATTCACCCCTCCACTTT	CASSSREGANSPLHF
NA	NA	TRBV28	TRBJ1-5	TGTGCCAGCAGTTCACAGGTATCCGCCCGTCAGCCCCAGCATTTT	CASSSQVSARQPQHF
NA	NA	TRBV7-3	TRBJ1-1	TGTGCCAGCAGCTTAACGGGGGGTGAAGCTTTCTTT	CASSLTGGEAFF
TRBD1	once	TRBV7-2	TRBJ1-2	TGTGCCAGCAGCAGACGGACAGGGGACTCCGTTAACTATGGCTACACCTTC	CASSRRTGDSVNYGYTF
TRBD1	NA	TRBV30	TRBJ1-4	TGTGCCTGGAGTCGAAACGGCAGGGGGCTGACTAATGAAAAACTGTTTTTT	CAWSRNGRGLTNEKLFF
TRBD2	NA	TRBV2	TRBJ2-7	TGTGCCAGCAGGGGGGGACTAGCGAACGAGCAGTACTTC	CASRGGLANEQYF
TRBD1	few	TRBV5-4	TRBJ1-4	TGTGCCAGCAGCCACCCGGGACAGGGGAATGAAAAACTGTTTTTT	CASSHPGQGNEKLFF
NA	many	TRBV6-6	TRBJ2-1	TGTGCCAGCAGTTACTCTCGGCTAGCGGAGCAGTTCTTC	CASSYSRLAEQFF
TRBD2	NA	TRBV15	TRBJ2-7	TGTGCCACCAGCCGGGGGTTTAGCGGGTCCTCCTACGAGCAGTACTTC	CATSRGFSGSSYEQYF
NA	NA	TRBV18	TRBJ1-1	TGTGCCAGCTCACCACAGGGGCCGGGCACTGAAGCTTTCTTT	CASSPQGPGTEAFF
NA	NA	TRBV29-1	TRBJ2-1	TGCAGCGCCGAGCGGATACTATACAATGAGCAGTTCTTC	CSAERILYNEQFF
NA	NA	TRBV5-8	TRBJ1-2	TGTGCCAGCAGCTACGGCAGGGGCTACTATGGCTACACCTTC	CASSYGRGYYGYTF
TRBD2	NA	TRBV3-1/TRBV3-2	TRBJ2-7	TGTGCCAGCAGCCAAGTCCCTAGCGGGAGCTTCTGGCAGTACTTC	CASSQVPSGSFWQYF
NA	NA	TRBV3-1/TRBV3-2	TRBJ2-5	TGTGCCAGCAGCCTCTCGTTGGGGATGAAGACCCAGTACTTC	CASSLSLGMKTQYF
TRBD1	NA	TRBV27	TRBJ2-3	TGTGCCAGCAGTGCTTACAGGGGGCACACAGATACGCAGTATTTT	CASSAYRGHTDTQYF
NA	NA	TRBV7-3	TRBJ2-1	TGTGCCAGCAGCCCTCGTTTCGGGAGCGCTGGAGATGAGCAGTTCTTC	CASSPRFGSAGDEQFF
TRBD2	NA	TRBV11-2	TRBJ2-1	TGTGCCAGCAGCTCCATAGCGGGAGGGCCTTTGGCTGAGCAGTTCTTC	CASSSIAGGPLAEQFF
TRBD1	NA	TRBV18	TRBJ2-7	TGTGCCAGCTCTTCGACAGGGGGGAGCTCCTACGAGCAGTACTTC	CASSSTGGSSYEQYF
NA	NA	TRBV27	TRBJ1-2	TGTGCCAGCAGTTTTTGGCCGGAAAATTATGGCTACACCTTC	CASSFWPENYGYTF
NA	NA	TRBV6-5	TRBJ1-1	TGTGCCAGCAGTTACTCGGGAGGGAACACTGAAGCTTTCTTT	CASSYSGGNTEAFF
NA	NA	TRBV15	TRBJ1-2	TGTGCCACCAGCAGAGCGGGGCGGGCAGGGTCTAGCTATGGCTACACCTTC	CATSRAGRAGSSYGYTF
NA	NA	TRBV18	TRBJ2-7	TGTGCCAGCTCACCATCCATCAGAGCCGCTAGCGACGAGCAGTACTTC	CASSPSIRAASDEQYF
TRBD2	few	TRBV29-1	TRBJ2-2	TGCAGCGTCCAGGGGGTGACTAGCGGCTACACCGGGGAGCTGTTTTTT	CSVQGVTSGYTGELFF
TRBD1	NA	TRBV7-9	TRBJ2-7	TGTGCCAGCAGCTTAGGTTGGGACAGGGTCGACGAGCAGTACTTC	CASSLGWDRVDEQYF
TRBD1	NA	TRBV28	TRBJ1-3	TGTGCCAGCAGTCTTATCTTCGGGACAGGCTCTGGAAACACCATATATTTT	CASSLIFGTGSGNTIYF